The clone carrying this T cell receptor (beta chain) has just a few counts. Its specificity is not known. TCR alpha and TCR beta cDNA libraries carrying sample barcodes and UMIs came from 5'RACE with constant-segment primers. TCRdb reanalysed the 5' RACE reads using MiXCR and keeps one entry per CDR3 protein. This sample has about 390,000 distinct CDR3 sequences; approximately 16% occur once, and the top ten carry roughly a fifth. This CDR3 contains 12 residues. Germline CDR1 KGHSH, CDR2 LQKENI. Deletions cut 3 bases from V and 10 bases from J, with 10 bases between. This entry comes from a study of T-cell memory formation after mild COVID-19. Points from the study as a whole: The main location of contracting CD4+ clones was CM and EM, and that of contracting CD8+ clones was EMRA.

The receptor comes from a man younger than 35 who had mild COVID-19 (a few samples of this study predate the infection). Cell type and time point are not known. The rearrangement joins TRBV18 to TRBJ2-1; weak D call: TRBD2 (5 bases). Material for sequencing was PBMCs or a T cell subset sorted from them (not recorded which). The CDR3 sequence is CASSPQPGEQFF. Here the CDR3 DNA reads TGTGCCAGCTCACCCCAACCGGGAGAGCAGTTCTTC.